This TCR beta chain was documented in a study of tissue T cells after allogeneic stem cell transplantation (dated by TCRdb to between 2021 and 2024). With respect to the entire study: TCR beta repertoires were profiled across many tissues obtained from research autopsies of patients with and without GVHD, as well as in mouse models of GVHD. The human part of the study was a prospective observational study with no blinding and no randomization. General findings and caveats noted by the study authors: A small and clinically heterogeneous patient cohort was studied, and sampling depth was acknowledged as a limitation. In both patients and mice, only a limited portion of the TCR repertoire detected in tissues was captured by blood and spleen T cells. Within patients, how anatomically similar tissues were was a major factor shaping TCR repertoire composition, regardless of disease or transplant status. The study did not determine which tissue TCRs were alloreactive or antigen-specific, and some clones might have been persisting host cells. Only a few T cell clones appeared in more than one patient, yet motif-based clustering showed tissue-specific repertoire signatures that were shared between patients.

The time point label here, explained by the study, means: mouse harvest day 14 after allogeneic transplant. Each mouse graft, delivered by tail vein injection, combined 10^6 splenic CD5+ T cells with 10^7 T-cell-depleted bone marrow cells. GVHD in mice was modeled with a major MHC-mismatch B6 (H2b) into BALB/c (H2d) model, and tissues were profiled at day 7 or 14. Mouse tissues and retro-orbital blood were harvested on day 7 or 14 post-transplant using separate sterile tools per animal; livers were flushed beforehand. Before genomic DNA isolation with the DNeasy Blood & Tissue Kit, mouse tissues were minced using razor blades in buffered saline. This clone occurred once. It lacks a known antigen. This receptor came from a mouse, so its gene names and germline sequences are mouse ones too. Read data end 1 residue before the CDR3 end; the end is taken from the germline J gene. Receptor amplification or capture employed the immunoSEQ multiplex PCR assay. Adaptive Biotechnologies performed the TCRbeta CDR3 sequencing at survey depth and reported CDR3 sequences, V/J genes, productive frequency and template counts. Amplification of TCR beta CDR3 regions was performed from genomic DNA rather than from RNA. For the original study's pipeline: Jensen-Shannon divergence was used to quantify pairwise repertoire overlap between tissues, with a value of 1 meaning complete divergence and a value of 0 meaning identical repertoires. Based on pairwise JSD values, tissues were grouped by single-linkage agglomerative hierarchical clustering, and the results were shown as dendrograms. All patient samples were analyzed with GLIPH2 using simulation_depth 1000, kmer_min_depth 3 and cdr3_length_cutoff 8, and only groups containing more than two unique CDR3s were kept. A standardized tissue-overlap score was generated by extrapolating Jaccard GLIPH-group overlap across patients to a standard repertoire size of 1000 clones. Linear mixed-effect models, with tissue included as a fixed effect and individual included as a random effect, were used to assess associations of diversity with clinical or experimental variables. Held by TCRdb, this immuneACCESS table contains in-frame sequences only and omits some clones. Under half of the omission traces to an unresolved V gene where checked; the cause of the rest is unknown. Clonal size and the V and J genes are those of that table, whereas D and trimming came from the DNA. Across this sample there are roughly 8,100 clones, with 37% seen only once. The top ten clones comprise less than 3.5% of the sample.

From the cysteine up to the phenylalanine, the CDR3 has a length of 13 residues. The CDR3 was read in part: 36 bases, with the frame set at base 1. V is cut by 1 base and J by 3 bases, and the space between the germline ends is 6 bases. CDR1 and CDR2, per the germline V gene (reference sequence), are NSQYPW and LRSPGD. This TCR was sampled from a female BALB/c mouse given C57BL/6 T cells with graft-versus-host disease after an allogeneic hematopoietic cell transplant. Input material: skin. Rearrangement joined TRBV1 to TRBJ1-1; the D gene is unclear. Partial CDR3 DNA: TGCACCTGCAGTGCAGGGGCGGACACAGAAGTCTTC. This encodes CTCSAGADTEVF. The whole CDR3 sequence is CTCSAGADTEVFF. Full variable domain (CDR3 extended with the reference TRBV1 and TRBJ1-1 proteins): VTLLEQNPRWRLVPRGQAVNLRCILKNSQYPWMSWYQQDLQKQLQWLFTLRSPGDKEVKSLPGADYLATRVTDTELRLQVANMSQGRTLYCTCSAGADTEVFFGKGTRLTVV.